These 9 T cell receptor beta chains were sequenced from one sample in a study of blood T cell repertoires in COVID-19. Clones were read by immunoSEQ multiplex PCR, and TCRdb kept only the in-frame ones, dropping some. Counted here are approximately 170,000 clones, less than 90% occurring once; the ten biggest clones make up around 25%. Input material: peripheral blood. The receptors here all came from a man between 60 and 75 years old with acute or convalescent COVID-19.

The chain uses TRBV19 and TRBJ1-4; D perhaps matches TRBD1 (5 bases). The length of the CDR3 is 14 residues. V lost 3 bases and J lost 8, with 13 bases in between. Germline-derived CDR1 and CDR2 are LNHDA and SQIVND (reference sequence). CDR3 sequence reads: CASSIGGGREKLFF. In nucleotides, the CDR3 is TGTGCCAGTAGTATCGGGGGAGGTCGGGAAAAACTGTTTTTT.

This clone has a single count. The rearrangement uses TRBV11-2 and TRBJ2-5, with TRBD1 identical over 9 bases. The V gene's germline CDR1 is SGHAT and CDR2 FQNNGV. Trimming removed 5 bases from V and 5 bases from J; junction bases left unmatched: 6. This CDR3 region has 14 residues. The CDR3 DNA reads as TGTGCCAGCAGCCCGACAGGGGGAGATGAGACCCAGTACTTC. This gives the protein CASSPTGGDETQYF.

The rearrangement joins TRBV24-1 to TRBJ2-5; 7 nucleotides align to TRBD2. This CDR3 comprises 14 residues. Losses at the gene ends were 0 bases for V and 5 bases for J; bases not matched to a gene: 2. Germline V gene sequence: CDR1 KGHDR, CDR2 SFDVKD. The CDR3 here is CATSDLTGGETQYF. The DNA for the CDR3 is TGTGCCACCAGTGATTTGACCGGGGGGGAGACCCAGTACTTC.

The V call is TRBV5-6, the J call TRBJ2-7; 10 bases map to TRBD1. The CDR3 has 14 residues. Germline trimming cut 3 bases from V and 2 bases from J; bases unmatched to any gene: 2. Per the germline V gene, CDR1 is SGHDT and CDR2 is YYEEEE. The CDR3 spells CASSSGTGAYEQYF. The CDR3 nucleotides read TGTGCCAGCAGCTCCGGGACAGGGGCCTACGAGCAGTACTTC.

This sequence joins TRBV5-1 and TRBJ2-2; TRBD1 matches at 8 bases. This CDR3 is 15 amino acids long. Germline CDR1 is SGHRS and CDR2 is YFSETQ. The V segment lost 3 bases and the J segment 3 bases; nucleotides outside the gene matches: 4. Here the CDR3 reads CASSSGDRHTGELFF. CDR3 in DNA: TGCGCCAGCAGCTCTGGGGACAGGCACACCGGGGAGCTGTTTTTT.

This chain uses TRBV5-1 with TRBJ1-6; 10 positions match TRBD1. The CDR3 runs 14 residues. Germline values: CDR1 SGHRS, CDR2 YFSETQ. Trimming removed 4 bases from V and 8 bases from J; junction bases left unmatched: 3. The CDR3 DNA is TGCGCCAGCAGCGCGGGACAGGGGCATTCACCCCTCCACTTT. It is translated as CASSAGQGHSPLHF.

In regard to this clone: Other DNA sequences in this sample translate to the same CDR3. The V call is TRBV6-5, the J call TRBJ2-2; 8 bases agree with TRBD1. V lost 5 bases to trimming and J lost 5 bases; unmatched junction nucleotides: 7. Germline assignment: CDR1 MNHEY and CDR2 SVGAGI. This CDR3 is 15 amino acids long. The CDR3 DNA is TGTGCCAGCAGTCTCGGACAGGGAAATACCGGGGAGCTGTTTTTT. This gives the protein CASSLGQGNTGELFF.

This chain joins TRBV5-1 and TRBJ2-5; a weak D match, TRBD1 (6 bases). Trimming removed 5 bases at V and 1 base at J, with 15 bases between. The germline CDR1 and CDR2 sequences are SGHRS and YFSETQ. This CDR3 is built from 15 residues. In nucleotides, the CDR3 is TGCGCCAGCAGTGGGCAGGGGAACGTCCAAGAGACCCAGTACTTC. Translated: CASSGQGNVQETQYF.

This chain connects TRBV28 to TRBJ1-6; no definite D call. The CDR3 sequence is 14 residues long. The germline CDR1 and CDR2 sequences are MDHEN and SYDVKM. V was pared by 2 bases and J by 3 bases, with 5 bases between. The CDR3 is CASSLEGYNSPLHF. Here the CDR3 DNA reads TGTGCCAGCAGTTTAGAGGGCTATAATTCACCCCTCCACTTT.